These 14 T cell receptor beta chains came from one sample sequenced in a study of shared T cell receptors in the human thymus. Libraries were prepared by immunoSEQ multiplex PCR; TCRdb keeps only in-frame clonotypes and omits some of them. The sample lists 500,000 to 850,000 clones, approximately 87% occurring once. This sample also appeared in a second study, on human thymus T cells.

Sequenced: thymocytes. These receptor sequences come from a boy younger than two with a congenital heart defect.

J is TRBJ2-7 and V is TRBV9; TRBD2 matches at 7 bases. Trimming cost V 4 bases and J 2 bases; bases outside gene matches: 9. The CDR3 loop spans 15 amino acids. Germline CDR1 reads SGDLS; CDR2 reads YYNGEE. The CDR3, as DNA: TGTGCCAGCAGCTCTCGGGGACTACCACCCTACGAGCAGTACTTC. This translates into CASSSRGLPPYEQYF.

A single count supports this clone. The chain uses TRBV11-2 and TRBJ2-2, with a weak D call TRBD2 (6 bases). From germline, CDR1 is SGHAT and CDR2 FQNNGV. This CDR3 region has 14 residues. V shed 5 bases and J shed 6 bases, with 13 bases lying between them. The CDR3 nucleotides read TGTGCCAGCAGCAATCTAGCGTGGTCCGGGGAGCTGTTTTTT. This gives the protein CASSNLAWSGELFF.

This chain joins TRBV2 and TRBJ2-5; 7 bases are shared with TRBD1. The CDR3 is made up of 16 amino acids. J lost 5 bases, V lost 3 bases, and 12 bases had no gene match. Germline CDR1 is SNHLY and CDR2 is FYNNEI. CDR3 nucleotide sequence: TGTGCCAGCAGTGACCCCCGGGACAGTCGGCGGGAGACCCAGTACTTC. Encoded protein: CASSDPRDSRRETQYF.

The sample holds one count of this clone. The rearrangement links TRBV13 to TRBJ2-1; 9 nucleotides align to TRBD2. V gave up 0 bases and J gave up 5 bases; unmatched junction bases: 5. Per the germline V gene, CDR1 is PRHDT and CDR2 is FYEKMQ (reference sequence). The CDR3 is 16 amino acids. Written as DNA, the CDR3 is TGTGCCAGCAGCTTAGGGGGACTAGCTACCCACAATGAGCAGTTCTTC. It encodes CASSLGGLATHNEQFF.

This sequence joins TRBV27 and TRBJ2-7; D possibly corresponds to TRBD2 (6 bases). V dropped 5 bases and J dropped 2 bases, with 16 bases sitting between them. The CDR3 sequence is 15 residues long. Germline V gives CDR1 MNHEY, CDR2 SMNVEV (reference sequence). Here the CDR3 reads CASSPFSGGPYEQYF. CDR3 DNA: TGTGCCAGCAGTCCATTTAGCGGAGGGCCCTACGAGCAGTACTTC.

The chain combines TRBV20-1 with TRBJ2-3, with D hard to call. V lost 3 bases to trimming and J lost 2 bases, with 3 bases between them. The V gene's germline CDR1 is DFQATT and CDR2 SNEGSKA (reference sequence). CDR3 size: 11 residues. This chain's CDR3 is CSASNTDTQYF. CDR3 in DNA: TGCAGTGCTAGCAACACAGATACGCAGTATTTT.

The DNA of the CDR3 is TGTGCCAGCAGCCCCGGACCAAGAGGGGACAGAGGGGCAGATACGCAGTATTTT. This codes for CASSPGPRGDRGADTQYF. J is TRBJ2-3 and V is TRBV7-6, with 7 bases aligning to TRBD1. V shed 5 bases, J shed 4 bases, and the junction held 18 bases outside the gene matches. The germline CDR1 and CDR2 sequences are SGHVS and FNYEAQ. This CDR3 comprises 18 residues.

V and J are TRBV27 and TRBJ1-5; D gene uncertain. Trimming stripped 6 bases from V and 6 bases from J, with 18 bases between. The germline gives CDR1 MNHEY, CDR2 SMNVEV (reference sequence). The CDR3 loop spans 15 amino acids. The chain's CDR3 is CASSLRGILCQPQHF. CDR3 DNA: TGTGCCAGCAGCCTACGCGGGATCCTTTGTCAGCCCCAGCATTTT.

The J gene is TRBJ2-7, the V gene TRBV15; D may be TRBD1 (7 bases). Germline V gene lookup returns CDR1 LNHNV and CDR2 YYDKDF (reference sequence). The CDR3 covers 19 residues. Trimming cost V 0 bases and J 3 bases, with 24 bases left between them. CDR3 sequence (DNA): TGTGCCACCAGCAGAGAGGGGGAAGAGGGACAGAGGGGACTCTACGAGCAGTACTTC. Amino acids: CATSREGEEGQRGLYEQYF.

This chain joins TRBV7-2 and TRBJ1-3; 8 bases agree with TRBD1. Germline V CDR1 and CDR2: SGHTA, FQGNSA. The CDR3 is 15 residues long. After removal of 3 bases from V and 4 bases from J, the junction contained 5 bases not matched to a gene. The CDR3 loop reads CASSFPDRVGNTIYF. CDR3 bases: TGTGCCAGCAGCTTCCCGGACAGGGTCGGAAACACCATATATTTT.

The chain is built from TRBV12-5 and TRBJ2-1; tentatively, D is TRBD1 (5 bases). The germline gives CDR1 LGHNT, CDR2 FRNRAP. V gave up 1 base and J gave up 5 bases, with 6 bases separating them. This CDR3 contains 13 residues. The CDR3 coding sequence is TGTGCTAGTGGTTTGGGGACAAACAATGAGCAGTTCTTC. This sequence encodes CASGLGTNNEQFF.

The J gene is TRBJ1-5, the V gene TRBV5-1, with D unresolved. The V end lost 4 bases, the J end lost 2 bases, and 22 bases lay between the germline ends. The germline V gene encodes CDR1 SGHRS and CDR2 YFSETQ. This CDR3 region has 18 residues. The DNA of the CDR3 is TGCGCCAGCAGCCGACGCGGTACGGGAACTGATTGCAATCAGCCCCAGCATTTT. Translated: CASSRRGTGTDCNQPQHF. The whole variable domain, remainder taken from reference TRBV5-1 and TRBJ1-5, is KAGVTQTPRYLIKTRGQQVTLSCSPISGHRSVSWYQQTPGQGLQFLFEYFSETQRNKGNFPGRFSGRQFSNSRSEMNVSTLELGDSALYLCASSRRGTGTDCNQPQHFGDGTRLSIL.

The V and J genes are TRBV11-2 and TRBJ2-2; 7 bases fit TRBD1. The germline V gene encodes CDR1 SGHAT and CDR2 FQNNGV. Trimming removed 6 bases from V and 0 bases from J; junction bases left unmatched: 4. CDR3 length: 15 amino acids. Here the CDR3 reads CASRGTGANTGELFF. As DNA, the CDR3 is TGTGCCAGCAGGGGAACAGGGGCGAACACCGGGGAGCTGTTTTTT. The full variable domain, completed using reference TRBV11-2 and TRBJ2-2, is EAGVAQSPRYKIIEKRQSVAFWCNPISGHATLYWYQQILGQGPKLLIQFQNNGVVDDSQLPKDRFSAERLKGVDSTLKIQPAKLEDSAVYLCASRGTGANTGELFFGEGSRLTVL.

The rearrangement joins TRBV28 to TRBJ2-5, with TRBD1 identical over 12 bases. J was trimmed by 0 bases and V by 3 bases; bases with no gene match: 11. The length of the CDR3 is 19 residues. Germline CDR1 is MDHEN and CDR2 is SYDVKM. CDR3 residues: CASSFPPGTGGRYQETQYF. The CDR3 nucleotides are TGTGCCAGCAGTTTTCCCCCCGGGACAGGGGGCCGTTACCAAGAGACCCAGTACTTC. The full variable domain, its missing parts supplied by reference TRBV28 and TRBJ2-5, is DVKVTQSSRYLVKRTGEKVFLECVQDMDHENMFWYRQDPGLGLRLIYFSYDVKMKEKGDIPEGYSVSREKKERFSLILESASTNQTSMYLCASSFPPGTGGRYQETQYFGPGTRLLVL.